Each of the 10 T cell receptor beta chains below was sequenced from the same sample in a study of cytomegalovirus exposure and HLA in healthy donors. 13 Jbeta primers and 60 Vbeta primers were used for the PCR. The table came from immunoSEQ multiplex PCR; TCRdb's copy has only in-frame clones and leaves some out. The top ten clones hold around 15% of a sample with 73,000 or so clones, about 69% of them seen once. Sequencing used PBMCs. Receptors were obtained from a woman aged 40 to 49 in good health and CMV-seropositive.

This clone was observed a few times. CDR3 sequence: CASSLGGGALGQPQHF. CDR3 bases: TGTGCCAGCAGCTTAGGAGGGGGGGCGCTAGGTCAGCCCCAGCATTTT. J is TRBJ1-5 and V is TRBV7-2, with D possibly matching TRBD1 (6 bases). V lost 1 base and J 6 bases, leaving 16 bases between the germline ends. The CDR3 extends over 16 amino acids. CDR1 and CDR2 from the germline V gene are SGHTA and FQGNSA.

This clone has only one observation. The V call is TRBV6-5, the J call TRBJ2-2; TRBD2 aligns across 7 bases. CDR1 is MNHEY, CDR2 SVGAGI, per germline. With 0 bases clipped from V and 4 bases from J, the junction kept 5 bases outside the gene matches. This CDR3 comprises 16 residues. The CDR3 DNA reads TGTGCCAGCAGTTACTCGACGGGAGGCCCCACCGGGGAGCTGTTTTTT. It is translated as CASSYSTGGPTGELFF.

The V and J genes are TRBV6-1 and TRBJ2-1; a weak D match, TRBD2 (5 bases). Germline values: CDR1 MNHNS, CDR2 SASEGT. Trimming cost V 4 bases and J 0 bases, with 13 bases left between them. The CDR3 runs to 16 residues. The CDR3 loop reads CASSGRAGGSYNEQFF. The CDR3 DNA is TGTGCCAGCAGTGGCCGCGCTGGAGGCTCCTACAATGAGCAGTTCTTC.

This CDR3 reads CSVAQGGLNEKLFF. Here the CDR3 DNA reads TGCAGCGTTGCGCAGGGCGGATTAAATGAAAAACTGTTTTTT. The chain carries TRBV29-1 and TRBJ1-4, with D perhaps matching TRBD1 (5 bases). From germline, CDR1 is SQVTM and CDR2 ANQGSEA. The CDR3 has 14 residues. The ends were cut back, 4 bases at V and 5 bases at J, with 14 bases in the middle.

The chain employs TRBV4-3 and TRBJ1-1, with D perhaps matching TRBD1 (6 bases). V was clipped by 0 bases and J by 0 bases, with 11 bases between them. This CDR3 has 16 residues. The germline V gene has CDR1 LGHNA and CDR2 YSLEER. In DNA, the CDR3 is TGCGCCAGCAGCCAAGATAGAAACAGGGTGAACACTGAAGCTTTCTTT. Translating gives CASSQDRNRVNTEAFF.

In this sample, this clone turned up once. This chain links TRBV12-5 with TRBJ2-2, with TRBD2 matching over 9 bases. CDR3 length: 15 amino acids. After removal of 5 bases from V and 5 bases from J, the junction contained 6 bases not matched to a gene. In germline, CDR1 is LGHNT, CDR2 FRNRAP. CDR3 protein: CASGGPSGATGELFF. The CDR3 bases are TGTGCTAGTGGTGGCCCTAGCGGGGCAACCGGGGAGCTGTTTTTT.

Written as DNA, the CDR3 is TGTGCCAGCAGCTTGGCCCCCCAGGGAAGGGGCCGTAATGAAAAACTGTTTTTT. Its translation is CASSLAPQGRGRNEKLFF. The J gene is TRBJ1-4, the V gene TRBV5-4; D is possibly TRBD1 (5 bases). V was trimmed by 0 bases and J by 4 bases, leaving 19 bases between them. This CDR3 comprises 18 residues. CDR1 is SGHNT, CDR2 YYREEE, per germline (reference sequence). The full variable domain, in which reference TRBV5-4 and TRBJ1-4 provide the parts outside the CDR3, is ETGVTQSPTHLIKTRGQQVTLRCSSQSGHNTVSWYQQALGQGPQFIFQYYREEENGRGNFPPRFSGLQFPNYSSELNVNALELDDSALYLCASSLAPQGRGRNEKLFFGSGTQLSVL.

The chain couples TRBV7-2 to TRBJ2-3, with D maybe TRBD1 (6 bases). This CDR3 is 14 amino acids long. Germline CDR1 and CDR2: SGHTA and FQGNSA. Between the trimmed V and J ends, which lost 5 bases and 1 base, there was a span of 10 bases. The CDR3, as DNA: TGTGCCAGCAGCCACAGGGACGGCACAGATACGCAGTATTTT. It encodes CASSHRDGTDTQYF.

This sequence joins TRBV7-2 and TRBJ1-2, with TRBD1 as a possible D gene (6 bases). V gave up 5 bases and J gave up 5 bases, with 12 bases separating them. Germline CDR1 is SGHTA and CDR2 is FQGNSA. This CDR3 spans 13 amino acids. CDR3 nucleotide sequence: TGTGCCAGCAGCCCGGGACACCTGTATGGCTACACCTTC. This translates into CASSPGHLYGYTF.

This clone was seen once. This rearrangement joins TRBV7-2 to TRBJ2-1; 13 bases are shared with TRBD2. The V gene end was trimmed by 1 base and the J gene end by 5 bases; junction bases not matched to a gene: 5. The CDR3 length is 17 residues. From germline, CDR1 is SGHTA and CDR2 FQGNSA. CDR3 region: CASSLEKLAGGHNEQFF. DNA of the CDR3: TGTGCCAGCAGCTTAGAGAAACTAGCGGGAGGGCACAATGAGCAGTTCTTC. The complete variable domain, with remaining parts taken from reference TRBV7-2 and TRBJ2-1, reads GAGVSQSPSNKVTEKGKDVELRCDPISGHTALYWYRQSLGQGLEFLIYFQGNSAPDKSGLPSDRFSAERTGGSVSTLTIQRTQQEDSAVYLCASSLEKLAGGHNEQFFGPGTRLTVL.